Following are 10 T cell receptor beta chains from one sample sequenced in a study of cytomegalovirus exposure and HLA in healthy donors. 60 Vbeta and 13 Jbeta primers were used in PCR. Sequencing used immunoSEQ multiplex PCR; TCRdb keeps in-frame clones, though not all of them. The sample contains some 140,000 clones, over 75% of which appear only once. Source material: PBMCs. The source of these receptors is a woman aged 40-49 years in good health and CMV-seropositive.

CDR3 DNA: TGTGCCAGCAGCCCCCGGACTAGCGGGTACTCTAGCACAGATACGCAGTATTTT. Translated: CASSPRTSGYSSTDTQYF. The V call is TRBV9, the J call TRBJ2-3; 11 bases line up with TRBD2. The CDR3 length is 18 residues. Germline CDR1 is SGDLS and CDR2 is YYNGEE. The trim removed 4 bases at V and 0 bases at J, leaving 10 bases unmatched. The variable domain in full, with the rest retrieved from reference TRBV9 and TRBJ2-3, is DSGVTQTPKHLITATGQRVTLRCSPRSGDLSVYWYQQSLDQGLQFLIQYYNGEERAKGNILERFSAQQFPDLHSELNLSSLELGDSALYFCASSPRTSGYSSTDTQYFGPGTRLTVL.

This chain connects TRBV18 to TRBJ2-7; possible D gene TRBD1, 6 bases. The V gene's germline CDR1 is KGHSH and CDR2 LQKENI. The V gene lost 3 bases and the J gene lost 3 bases, with 15 bases spanning the gap. The CDR3 is 15 amino acids. The CDR3 protein is CASSPYRADGYEQYF. CDR3 DNA: TGTGCCAGCTCACCGTACAGGGCAGATGGCTACGAGCAGTACTTC.

The chain is built from TRBV27 and TRBJ2-1, with 9 nucleotides matching TRBD2. Germline V CDR1 and CDR2: MNHEY, SMNVEV (reference sequence). The CDR3 totals 16 residues. Trimming at V came to 7 bases and at J to 5 bases, leaving 12 bases not matched to a gene. CDR3 sequence: CASTFSGSSGNNEQFF. The DNA for the CDR3 is TGTGCCAGCACCTTTAGCGGGAGCAGTGGTAACAATGAGCAGTTCTTC.

The chain uses TRBV27 and TRBJ2-5; D not certain. The CDR3 consists of 13 residues. Germline V gene data show CDR1 as MNHEY and CDR2 as SMNVEV (reference sequence). Trimming stripped 3 bases from V and 7 bases from J, with 12 bases between. CDR3 in amino acids: CASSLKVPGTQYF. Here the CDR3 DNA reads TGTGCCAGCAGTTTGAAAGTCCCAGGGACCCAGTACTTC.

This chain connects TRBV18 to TRBJ1-1; 8 nucleotides line up with TRBD1. The V gene's germline CDR1 is KGHSH and CDR2 LQKENI. This CDR3 has 15 residues. After removal of 3 bases from V and 1 base from J, the junction contained 4 bases not matched to a gene. In nucleotides, the CDR3 is TGTGCCAGCTCACCTCAGGGGGCCAAGAACACTGAAGCTTTCTTT. Amino acids: CASSPQGAKNTEAFF.

The chain recombines TRBV12-5 with TRBJ2-7; 8 nucleotides match TRBD1. Trimming removed 5 bases from V and 3 bases from J; junction bases left unmatched: 3. Germline V lookup: CDR1 LGHNT, CDR2 FRNRAP. This CDR3 region has 13 residues. CDR3 amino acids: CASGRGQGYEQYF. In DNA, the CDR3 is TGTGCTAGTGGTCGCGGACAGGGCTACGAGCAGTACTTC. The whole variable domain, remainder taken from reference TRBV12-5 and TRBJ2-7, is DARVTQTPRHKVTEMGQEVTMRCQPILGHNTVFWYRQTMMQGLELLAYFRNRAPLDDSGMPKDRFSAEMPDATLATLKIQPSEPRDSAVYFCASGRGQGYEQYFGPGTRLTVT.

The V and J genes are TRBV6-5 and TRBJ2-7; TRBD2 might be the D (5 bases). The CDR3 contains 14 residues. Per germline, CDR1 MNHEY and CDR2 SVGAGI. V dropped 5 bases and J dropped 5 bases, with 16 bases sitting between them. CDR3 sequence: CASSRPDWQHEQYF. Here the CDR3 DNA reads TGTGCCAGCAGTCGTCCGGACTGGCAACACGAGCAGTACTTC.

The rearrangement links TRBV6-5 to TRBJ1-1, with a possible D match to TRBD1 (6 bases). Germline CDR1 MNHEY, CDR2 SVGAGI. Trimming took 3 bases from V and 5 from J, leaving 13 bases between them. The CDR3 is 14 amino acids. CDR3 nucleotides: TGTGCCAGCAGTTATGGGGGCTGGGGAACTGAAGCTTTCTTT. Protein sequence: CASSYGGWGTEAFF.

On this clone itself: The same CDR3 can be traced to other DNA sequences in this sample. The chain joins TRBV9 to TRBJ1-1, with 7 nucleotides matching TRBD1. CDR1 is SGDLS and CDR2 is YYNGEE in the germline V gene. The junction had 4 bases not matched to a gene; V was cut back by 4 bases and J by 1 base. The CDR3 has 14 amino acids. The CDR3 DNA follows: TGTGCCAGCAGCCCCCGACAGGGGAACACTGAAGCTTTCTTT. It translates to CASSPRQGNTEAFF.

The rearrangement uses TRBV5-1 and TRBJ2-1, with 9 bases fitting TRBD2. V was pared by 0 bases and J by 5 bases, with 6 bases of the junction left unmatched. The germline V gene has CDR1 SGHRS and CDR2 YFSETQ. The CDR3 totals 16 residues. The CDR3: CASSLVVTSGNNEQFF. The CDR3 nucleotides read TGCGCCAGCAGCTTGGTTGTGACTAGCGGAAACAATGAGCAGTTCTTC.